Below are 10 T cell receptor beta chains sequenced from a single sample in a study of response to subunit inactivated influenza vaccine. TCRdb reprocessed the RT-PCR reads via MiXCR and lists one record per CDR3 protein. The data contain 450,000 to 600,000 distinct CDR3 sequences, approximately 7.6% of them singletons. The sample was PBMCs from blood, taken less than 30 months after vaccination. The receptors were sampled from a man between 50 and 69 years old who received an inactivated influenza vaccine.

This clonotype was detected only a few times. This sequence joins TRBV6-1 and TRBJ2-3, with 8 bases lining up with TRBD2. Germline CDR1 is MNHNS and CDR2 is SASEGT. V shed 6 bases, J shed 1 base, and the junction held 12 bases outside the gene matches. The CDR3 consists of 17 residues. In nucleotides, the CDR3 is TGTGCCAGCAGATCGCTAGCGGGTACCCCCGGCACAGATACGCAGTATTTT. Protein product: CASRSLAGTPGTDTQYF.

Only a few counts were recorded for this clonotype. The chain is built from TRBV6-1 and TRBJ2-7; D could derive from TRBD1 or TRBD2 (6 bases each). V gave up 10 bases and J gave up 2 bases, with 18 bases separating them. The CDR3 consists of 14 residues. Germline CDR1 MNHNS, CDR2 SASEGT. The CDR3 reads CATTGGQFTYEQYF. DNA for the CDR3: TGTGCCACCACCGGGGGCCAGTTCACCTACGAGCAGTACTTC.

J is TRBJ1-3 and V is TRBV3-1, with no clear D. The germline CDR1 and CDR2 sequences are LGHDT and YNNKEL (reference sequence). The germline V and J ends were trimmed by 0 bases and 0 bases, with 12 bases remaining between them. The CDR3 contains 17 residues. CDR3 nucleotides: TGTGCCAGCAGCCAAGATCGAACCTGGACCTCTGGAAACACCATATATTTT. Protein sequence: CASSQDRTWTSGNTIYF.

J is TRBJ2-1 and V is TRBV6-5; 8 bases are shared with TRBD2. V dropped 10 bases and J dropped 6; count of bases not matched to a gene: 5. The CDR3 has 12 amino acids. Per germline, CDR1 MNHEY and CDR2 SVGAGI. The CDR3 region has the DNA TGTGCCACTCAGACTAGCGCCAATGAGCAGTTCTTC. This sequence encodes CATQTSANEQFF.

The chain employs TRBV3-1 and TRBJ1-1; D not resolved. V lost 1 base and J lost 4, with 16 bases in between. CDR3 size: 16 residues. Per the germline V gene, CDR1 is LGHDT and CDR2 is YNNKEL (reference sequence). The CDR3 loop is CASSQGLAGRGTEAFF. In nucleotides, the CDR3 is TGTGCCAGCAGCCAAGGTCTTGCGGGTCGGGGCACTGAAGCTTTCTTT.

This clonotype was detected only a few times. This rearrangement joins TRBV29-1 to TRBJ2-5; possibly TRBD1 for D (6 bases). The CDR3 sequence is 14 residues long. Germline CDR1 reads SQVTM; CDR2 reads ANQGSEA. Trimming pared 8 bases from V and 0 bases from J, leaving 16 bases between. As DNA, the CDR3 is TGCAGCATCGGAATACAGGGCTACCAAGAGACCCAGTACTTC. As protein: CSIGIQGYQETQYF.

The genes are TRBV28 and TRBJ1-5; 7 bases fit TRBD1. CDR1 is MDHEN and CDR2 is SYDVKM in the germline V gene. J lost 7 bases, V lost 3 bases, and 15 bases had no gene match. The CDR3 contains 17 residues. The CDR3 region is CASSFSKGDSSKQPQHF. Written as DNA, the CDR3 is TGTGCCAGCAGTTTTAGCAAAGGGGACAGTAGTAAGCAGCCCCAGCATTTT.

The rearrangement uses TRBV7-9 and TRBJ2-1; D gene unclear. CDR3 size: 11 residues. Germline CDR1 reads SEHNR; CDR2 reads FQNEAQ (reference sequence). Trimming removed 5 bases from V and 8 bases from J, with 7 bases in between. This CDR3 reads CASSPKYEQFF. As DNA, the CDR3 is TGTGCCAGCAGCCCGAAGTATGAGCAGTTCTTC.

This clonotype was picked up many times. V and J are TRBV5-1 and TRBJ1-2; D might be TRBD1 (5 bases). V was pared by 4 bases and J by 8 bases, with 9 bases between. Germline CDR1 and CDR2: SGHRS and YFSETQ. CDR3 length: 11 amino acids. The CDR3 region has the DNA TGCGCCAGCAGCGGATCAGGGGGCTACACCTTC. Translation: CASSGSGGYTF.

The chain is built from TRBV20-1 and TRBJ2-7; D tentatively reads TRBD1 or TRBD2 (5 bases each). CDR1 DFQATT and CDR2 SNEGSKA come from the germline V gene (reference sequence). V lost 5 bases, J lost 6 bases, and 26 bases lay in between. This CDR3 comprises 16 residues. The CDR3 protein is CSAHGPPGYTGGEQYF. The CDR3 DNA is TGCAGTGCTCACGGCCCTCCGGGATACACTGGGGGCGAGCAGTACTTC.